Listed below are T cell receptor beta chains from one sample, sequenced in a study of T cells in Graves' hyperthyroidism and ophthalmopathy. A single record per CDR3 protein comes from TCRdb applying MiXCR to the multiplex PCR reads. Here the sample spans about 560,000 distinct CDR3 sequences, 14% being singletons. Sequenced input: blood. The receptors here all came from a woman in her thirties or forties with Graves' hyperthyroidism. Each CDR3 is given with its conserved first and last residue. Fields, in order: CDR3 DNA, CDR3 protein, D gene, V gene, J gene, clone size. The D gene is left open where the match is weak. Expanded clones are given a class, and other clones once, few, many or no size at all.

CDR3nt: TGCGCCAGCAGCCAGGGACTAGCGGTTAGCTCGAGCTCCTACAATGAGCAGTTCTTC; CDR3aa: CASSQGLAVSSSSYNEQFF; d_gene: TRBD2; v_gene: TRBV5-1; j_gene: TRBJ2-1; abundance: many
CDR3nt: TGTGCCAGAACACACGACAGACTCACAGATACGCAGTATTTT; CDR3aa: CARTHDRLTDTQYF; d_gene: -; v_gene: TRBV2; j_gene: TRBJ2-3; abundance: many
CDR3nt: TGTGCCAGTAGTATTCTCGGACAGTCCTACGAGCAGTACTTC; CDR3aa: CASSILGQSYEQYF; d_gene: -; v_gene: TRBV19; j_gene: TRBJ2-7; abundance: many
CDR3nt: TGTGCCAGCAGCTTGGAGGCAGGGGTTGTGAAAAACATTCAGTACTTC; CDR3aa: CASSLEAGVVKNIQYF; d_gene: -; v_gene: TRBV5-8; j_gene: TRBJ2-4; abundance: few
CDR3nt: TGTGCCAGCAGCGGGGGGGGGGCGGAACCTAGCACAGATACGCAGTATTTT; CDR3aa: CASSGGGAEPSTDTQYF; d_gene: -; v_gene: TRBV11-2; j_gene: TRBJ2-3; abundance: many
CDR3nt: TGTGCCAGCAGCCAATTTACAGGGGGCGGCTACGAGCAGTACTTC; CDR3aa: CASSQFTGGGYEQYF; d_gene: TRBD1; v_gene: TRBV14; j_gene: TRBJ2-7; abundance: few
CDR3nt: TGTGCCAGCAGCCGGGGACTAGCGGCCACCGGGGAGCTGTTTTTT; CDR3aa: CASSRGLAATGELFF; d_gene: TRBD2; v_gene: TRBV3-1; j_gene: TRBJ2-2; abundance: many
CDR3nt: TGCGCCAGCAGTGAGTCCCTCCCTAGTCCAGATACGCAGTATTTT; CDR3aa: CASSESLPSPDTQYF; d_gene: -; v_gene: TRBV10-1; j_gene: TRBJ2-3; abundance: -
CDR3nt: TGTGCCAGCAGCGTAGTAACGGGAGGGCCAGTTGAGCAGTTCTTC; CDR3aa: CASSVVTGGPVEQFF; d_gene: TRBD2; v_gene: TRBV9; j_gene: TRBJ2-1; abundance: -
CDR3nt: TGTGCCAGCAGCGCCCACGAGAGCTCCTACAATGAGCAGTTCTTC; CDR3aa: CASSAHESSYNEQFF; d_gene: -; v_gene: TRBV9; j_gene: TRBJ2-1; abundance: -
CDR3nt: TGCGCCAGCAGCTGGGACAGGGAGTGGAACACCGGGGAGCTGTTTTTT; CDR3aa: CASSWDREWNTGELFF; d_gene: TRBD1; v_gene: TRBV5-1; j_gene: TRBJ2-2; abundance: many
CDR3nt: TGTGCCAGCAGTTCCTTTGGCAACACAGATACGCAGTATTTT; CDR3aa: CASSSFGNTDTQYF; d_gene: -; v_gene: TRBV2; j_gene: TRBJ2-3; abundance: many
CDR3nt: TGTGCCAGCAGCTTAGTGCGCGGAGGGAACACTGAAGCTTTCTTT; CDR3aa: CASSLVRGGNTEAFF; d_gene: -; v_gene: TRBV11-2; j_gene: TRBJ1-1; abundance: many
CDR3nt: TGTGCCAGCAGCCTAGGACTAGCGGGAATCGGGGAGACCCAGTACTTC; CDR3aa: CASSLGLAGIGETQYF; d_gene: TRBD2; v_gene: TRBV7-9; j_gene: TRBJ2-5; abundance: few
CDR3nt: TGCAGTGCTAGAGACGGTGGGGCTGCCTACAATGAGCAGTTCTTC; CDR3aa: CSARDGGAAYNEQFF; d_gene: -; v_gene: TRBV20-1; j_gene: TRBJ2-1; abundance: many
CDR3nt: TGTGCCAGCAGCCAAGAGAGGACTATGGACTACAATGAGCAGTTCTTC; CDR3aa: CASSQERTMDYNEQFF; d_gene: -; v_gene: TRBV14; j_gene: TRBJ2-1; abundance: many
CDR3nt: TGTGCCAGCAACGAGGGGGCTAGCGGGAGGGCCCCCTCCTACAATGAGCAGTTCTTC; CDR3aa: CASNEGASGRAPSYNEQFF; d_gene: TRBD2; v_gene: TRBV27; j_gene: TRBJ2-1; abundance: -